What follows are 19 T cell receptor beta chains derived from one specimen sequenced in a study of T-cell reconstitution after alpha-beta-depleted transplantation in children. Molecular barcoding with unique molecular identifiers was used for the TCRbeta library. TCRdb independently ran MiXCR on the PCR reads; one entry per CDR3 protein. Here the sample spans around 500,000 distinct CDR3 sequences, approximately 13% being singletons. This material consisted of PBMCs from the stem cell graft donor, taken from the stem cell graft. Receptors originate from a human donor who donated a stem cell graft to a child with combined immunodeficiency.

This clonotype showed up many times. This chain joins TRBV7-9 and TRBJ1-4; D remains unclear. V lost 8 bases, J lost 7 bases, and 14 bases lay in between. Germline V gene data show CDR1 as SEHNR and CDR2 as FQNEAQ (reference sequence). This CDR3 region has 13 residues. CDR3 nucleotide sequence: TGTGCCAGCGGAGGTGTTTTTGGTGAAAAACTGTTTTTT. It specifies CASGGVFGEKLFF.

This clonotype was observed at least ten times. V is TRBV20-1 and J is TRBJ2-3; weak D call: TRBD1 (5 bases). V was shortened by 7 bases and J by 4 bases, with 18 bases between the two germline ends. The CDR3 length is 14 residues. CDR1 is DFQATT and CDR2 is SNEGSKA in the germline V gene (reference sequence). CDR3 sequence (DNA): TGCAGTGGTACTAAGTCAGGGATCCCAGATACGCAGTATTTT. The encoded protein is CSGTKSGIPDTQYF.

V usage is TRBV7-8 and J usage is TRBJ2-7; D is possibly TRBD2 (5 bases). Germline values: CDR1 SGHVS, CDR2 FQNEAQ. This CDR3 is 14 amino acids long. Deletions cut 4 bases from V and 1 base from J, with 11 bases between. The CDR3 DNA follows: TGTGCCAGCAGCTCCCTAGCTCATTCCTACGAGCAGTACTTC. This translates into CASSSLAHSYEQYF.

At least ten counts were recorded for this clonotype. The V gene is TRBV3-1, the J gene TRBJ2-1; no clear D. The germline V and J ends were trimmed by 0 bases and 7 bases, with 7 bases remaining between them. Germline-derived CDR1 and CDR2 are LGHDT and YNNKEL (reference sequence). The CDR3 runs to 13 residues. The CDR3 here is CASSQEWGNEQFF. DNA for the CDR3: TGTGCCAGCAGCCAAGAATGGGGAAATGAGCAGTTCTTC.

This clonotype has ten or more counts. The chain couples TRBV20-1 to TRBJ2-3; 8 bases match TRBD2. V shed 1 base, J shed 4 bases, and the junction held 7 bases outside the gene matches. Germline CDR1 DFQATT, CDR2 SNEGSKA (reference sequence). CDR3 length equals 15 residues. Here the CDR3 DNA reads TGCAGTGCTAGAGGGGATAGCGGGGACTCAGATACGCAGTATTTT. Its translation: CSARGDSGDSDTQYF.

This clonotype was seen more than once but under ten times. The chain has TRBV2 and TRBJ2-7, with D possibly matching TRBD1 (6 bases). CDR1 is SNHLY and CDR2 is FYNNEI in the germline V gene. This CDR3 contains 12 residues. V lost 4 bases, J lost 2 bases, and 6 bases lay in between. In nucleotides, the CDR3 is TGTGCCAGCAGTGCAGGGGCCTACGAGCAGTACTTC. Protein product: CASSAGAYEQYF.

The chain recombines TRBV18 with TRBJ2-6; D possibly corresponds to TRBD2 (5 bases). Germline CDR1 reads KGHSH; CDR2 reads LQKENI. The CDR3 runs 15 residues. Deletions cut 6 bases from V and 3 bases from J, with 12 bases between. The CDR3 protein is CASSSGSVGANVLTF. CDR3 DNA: TGTGCCAGCTCGTCGGGGTCGGTTGGGGCCAACGTCCTGACTTTC.

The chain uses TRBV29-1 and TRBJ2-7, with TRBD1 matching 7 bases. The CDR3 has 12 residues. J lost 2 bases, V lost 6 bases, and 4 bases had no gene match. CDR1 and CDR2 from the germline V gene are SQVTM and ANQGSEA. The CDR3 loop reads CSVGDRAYEQYF. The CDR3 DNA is TGCAGCGTCGGGGACAGAGCCTACGAGCAGTACTTC.

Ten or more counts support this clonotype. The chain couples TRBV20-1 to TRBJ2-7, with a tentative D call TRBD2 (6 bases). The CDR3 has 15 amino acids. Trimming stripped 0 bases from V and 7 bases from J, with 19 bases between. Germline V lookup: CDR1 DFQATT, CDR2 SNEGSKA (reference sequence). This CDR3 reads CSARDPDGGPREQYF. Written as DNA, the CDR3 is TGCAGTGCTAGAGACCCCGATGGAGGGCCTCGGGAGCAGTACTTC.

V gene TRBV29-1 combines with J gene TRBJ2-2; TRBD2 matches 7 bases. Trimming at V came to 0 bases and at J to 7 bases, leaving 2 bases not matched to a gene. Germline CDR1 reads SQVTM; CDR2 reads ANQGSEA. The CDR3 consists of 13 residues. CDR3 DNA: TGCAGCGTTGAAGAGGCGGGGGACGGGGAGCTGTTTTTT. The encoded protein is CSVEEAGDGELFF.

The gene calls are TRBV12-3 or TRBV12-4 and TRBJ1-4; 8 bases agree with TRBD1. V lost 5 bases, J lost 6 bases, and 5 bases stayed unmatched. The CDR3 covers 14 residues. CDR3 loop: CASSQGQGDEKLFF. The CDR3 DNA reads TGTGCCAGCAGTCAAGGACAGGGAGATGAAAAACTGTTTTTT.

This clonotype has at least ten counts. The CDR3 protein is CASSERGLVDEQFF. The CDR3 region has the DNA TGTGCCAGCAGCGAAAGAGGACTAGTTGATGAGCAGTTCTTC. The chain carries TRBV9 and TRBJ2-1; 7 bases match TRBD2. The CDR3 runs 14 residues. Germline V gene data show CDR1 as SGDLS and CDR2 as YYNGEE. V dropped 3 bases and J dropped 8; count of bases not matched to a gene: 8.

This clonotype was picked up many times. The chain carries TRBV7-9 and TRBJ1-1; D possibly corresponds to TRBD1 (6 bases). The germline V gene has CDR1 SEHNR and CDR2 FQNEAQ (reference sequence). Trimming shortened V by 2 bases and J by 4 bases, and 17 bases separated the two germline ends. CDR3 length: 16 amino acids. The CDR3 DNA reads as TGTGCCAGCAGCTTATGGGCAGGGGTTAGGGTCACTGAAGCTTTCTTT. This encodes CASSLWAGVRVTEAFF.

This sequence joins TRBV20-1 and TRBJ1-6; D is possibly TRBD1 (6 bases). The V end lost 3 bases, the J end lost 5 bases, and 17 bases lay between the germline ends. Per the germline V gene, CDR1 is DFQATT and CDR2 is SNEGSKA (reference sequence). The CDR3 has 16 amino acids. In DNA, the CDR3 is TGCAGTGCTAGTATAGACAGGCTGTTCCATAATTCACCCCTCCACTTT. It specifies CSASIDRLFHNSPLHF.

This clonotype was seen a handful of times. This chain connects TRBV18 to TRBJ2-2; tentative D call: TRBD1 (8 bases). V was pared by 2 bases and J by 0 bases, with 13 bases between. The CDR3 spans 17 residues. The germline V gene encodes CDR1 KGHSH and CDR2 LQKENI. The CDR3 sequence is CASSPDRGGSNTGELFF. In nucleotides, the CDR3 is TGTGCCAGCTCACCAGACAGGGGAGGGTCGAACACCGGGGAGCTGTTTTTT.

The DNA of the CDR3 is TGTGCCAGCAGTGGGACTTACCAAGAGACCCAGTACTTC. Translated, it gives CASSGTYQETQYF. This sequence joins TRBV12-3 or TRBV12-4 and TRBJ2-5; possible D gene TRBD2, 6 bases. This CDR3 is 13 amino acids long. The germline V and J ends were trimmed by 5 bases and 0 bases, with 7 bases remaining between them.

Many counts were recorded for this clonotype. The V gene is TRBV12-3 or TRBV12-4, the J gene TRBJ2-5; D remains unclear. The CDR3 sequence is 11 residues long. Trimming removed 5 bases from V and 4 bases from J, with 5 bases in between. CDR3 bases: TGTGCCAGCAGTCACCTAGAGACCCAGTACTTC. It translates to CASSHLETQYF.

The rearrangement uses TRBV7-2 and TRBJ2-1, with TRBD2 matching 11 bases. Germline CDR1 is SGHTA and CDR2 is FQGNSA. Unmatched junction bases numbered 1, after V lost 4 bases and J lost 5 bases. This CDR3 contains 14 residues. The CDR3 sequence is CASSSSGGNNEQFF. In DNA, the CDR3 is TGTGCCAGCAGCTCTAGCGGGGGGAACAATGAGCAGTTCTTC.

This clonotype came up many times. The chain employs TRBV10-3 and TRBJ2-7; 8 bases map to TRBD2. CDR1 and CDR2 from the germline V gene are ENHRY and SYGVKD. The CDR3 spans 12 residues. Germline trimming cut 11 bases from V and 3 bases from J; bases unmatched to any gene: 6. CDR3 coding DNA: TGTGCCTCCGATAGCGGGAACTACGAGCAGTACTTC. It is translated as CASDSGNYEQYF.